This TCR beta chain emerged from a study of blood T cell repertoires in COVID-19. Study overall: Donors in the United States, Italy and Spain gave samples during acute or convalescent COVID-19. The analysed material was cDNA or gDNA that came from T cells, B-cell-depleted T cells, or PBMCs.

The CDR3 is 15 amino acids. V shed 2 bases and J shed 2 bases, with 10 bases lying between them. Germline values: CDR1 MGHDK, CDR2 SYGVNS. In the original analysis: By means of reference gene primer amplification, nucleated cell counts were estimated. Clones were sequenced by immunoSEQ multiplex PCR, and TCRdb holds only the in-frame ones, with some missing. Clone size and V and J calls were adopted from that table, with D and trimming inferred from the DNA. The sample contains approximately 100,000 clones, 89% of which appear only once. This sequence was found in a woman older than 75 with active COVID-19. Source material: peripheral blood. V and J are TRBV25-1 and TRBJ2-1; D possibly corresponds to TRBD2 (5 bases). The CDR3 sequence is CASSERGSPYNEQFF. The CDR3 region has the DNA TGTGCCAGCAGTGAAAGAGGGAGCCCCTACAATGAGCAGTTCTTC.